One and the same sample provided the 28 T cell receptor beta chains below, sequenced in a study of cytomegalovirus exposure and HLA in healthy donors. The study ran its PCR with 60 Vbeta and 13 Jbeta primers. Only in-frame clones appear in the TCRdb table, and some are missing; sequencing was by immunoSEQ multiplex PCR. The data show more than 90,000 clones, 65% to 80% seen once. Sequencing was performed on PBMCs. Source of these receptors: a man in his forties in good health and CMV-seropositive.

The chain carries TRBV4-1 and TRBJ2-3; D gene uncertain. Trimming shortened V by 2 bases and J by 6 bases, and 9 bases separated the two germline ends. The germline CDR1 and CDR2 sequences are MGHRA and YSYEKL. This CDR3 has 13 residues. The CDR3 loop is CASSQPPRDTQYF. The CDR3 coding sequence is TGCGCCAGCAGCCAACCCCCCCGGGATACGCAGTATTTT.

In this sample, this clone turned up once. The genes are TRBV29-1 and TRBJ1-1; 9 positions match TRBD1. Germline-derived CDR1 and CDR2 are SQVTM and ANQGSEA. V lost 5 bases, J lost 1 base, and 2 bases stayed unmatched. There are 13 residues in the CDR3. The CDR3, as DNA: TGCAGCGTTACGGACAGGGGGAACACTGAAGCTTTCTTT. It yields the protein CSVTDRGNTEAFF. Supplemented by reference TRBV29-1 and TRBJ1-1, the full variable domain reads SAVISQKPSRDICQRGTSLTIQCQVDSQVTMMFWYRQQPGQSLTLIATANQGSEATYESGFVIDKFPISRPNLTFSTLTVSNMSPEDSSIYLCSVTDRGNTEAFFGQGTRLTVV.

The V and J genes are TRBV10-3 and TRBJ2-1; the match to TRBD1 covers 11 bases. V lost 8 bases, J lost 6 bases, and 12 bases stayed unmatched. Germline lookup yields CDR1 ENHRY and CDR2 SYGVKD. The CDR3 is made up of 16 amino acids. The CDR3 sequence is CAIGIEDRGLSNEQFF. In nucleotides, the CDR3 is TGTGCCATCGGAATCGAGGACAGGGGGCTTAGCAATGAGCAGTTCTTC.

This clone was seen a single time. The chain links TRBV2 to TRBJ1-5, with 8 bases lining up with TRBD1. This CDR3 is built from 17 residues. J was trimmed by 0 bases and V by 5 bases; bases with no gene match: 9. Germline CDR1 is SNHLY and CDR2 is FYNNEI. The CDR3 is CASSQTTGADSNQPQHF. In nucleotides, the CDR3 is TGTGCCAGCAGTCAAACGACAGGGGCAGATAGCAATCAGCCCCAGCATTTT.

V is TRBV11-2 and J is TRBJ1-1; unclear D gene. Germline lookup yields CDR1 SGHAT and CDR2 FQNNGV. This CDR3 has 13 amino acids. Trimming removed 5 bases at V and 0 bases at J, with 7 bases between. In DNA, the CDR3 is TGTGCCAGCAGCCGGGAGGTGAACACTGAAGCTTTCTTT. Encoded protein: CASSREVNTEAFF. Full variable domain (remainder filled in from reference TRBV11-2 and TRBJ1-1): EAGVAQSPRYKIIEKRQSVAFWCNPISGHATLYWYQQILGQGPKLLIQFQNNGVVDDSQLPKDRFSAERLKGVDSTLKIQPAKLEDSAVYLCASSREVNTEAFFGQGTRLTVV.

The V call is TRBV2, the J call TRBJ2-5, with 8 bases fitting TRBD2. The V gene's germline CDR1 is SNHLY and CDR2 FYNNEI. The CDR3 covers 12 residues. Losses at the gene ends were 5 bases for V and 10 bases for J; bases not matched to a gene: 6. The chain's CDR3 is CASSLTGGDQYF. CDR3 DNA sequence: TGTGCCAGCAGTCTAACGGGGGGGGACCAGTACTTC.

The CDR3 spells CASSDDRREPSYNEQFF. The CDR3 DNA reads as TGTGCCAGCAGTGACGACCGGCGGGAACCCTCCTACAATGAGCAGTTCTTC. V and J are TRBV6-1 and TRBJ2-1; weak D call: TRBD2 (6 bases). V lost 3 bases and J 0 bases, leaving 15 bases between the germline ends. Germline assignment: CDR1 MNHNS and CDR2 SASEGT. There are 17 residues in the CDR3.

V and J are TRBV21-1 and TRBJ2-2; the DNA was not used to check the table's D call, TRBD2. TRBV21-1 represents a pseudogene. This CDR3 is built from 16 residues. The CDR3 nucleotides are TGTGCCAGCAGCGTTCGACTAGCGGAGAACACCGGGGAGCTGTTTTTT. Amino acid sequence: CASSVRLAENTGELFF.

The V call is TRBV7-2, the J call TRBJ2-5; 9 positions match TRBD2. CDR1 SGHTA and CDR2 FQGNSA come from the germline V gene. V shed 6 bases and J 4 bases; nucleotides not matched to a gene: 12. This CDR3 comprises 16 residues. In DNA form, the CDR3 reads TGTGCCAGCAGTTACCGCGGGAGGGCCCGGGGAGAGACCCAGTACTTC. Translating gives CASSYRGRARGETQYF.

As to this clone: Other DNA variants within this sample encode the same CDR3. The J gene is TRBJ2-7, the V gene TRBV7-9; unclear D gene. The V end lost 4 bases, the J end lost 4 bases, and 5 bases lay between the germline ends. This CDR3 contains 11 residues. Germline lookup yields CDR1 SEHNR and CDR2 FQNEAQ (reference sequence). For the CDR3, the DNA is TGTGCCAGCAGCTCCACTTACGAGCAGTACTTC. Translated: CASSSTYEQYF.

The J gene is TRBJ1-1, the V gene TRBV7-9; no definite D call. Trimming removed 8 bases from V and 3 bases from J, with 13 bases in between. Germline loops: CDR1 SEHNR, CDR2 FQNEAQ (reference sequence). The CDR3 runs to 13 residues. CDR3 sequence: CASQLPVDTEAFF. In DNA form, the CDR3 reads TGTGCCAGCCAACTCCCGGTTGACACTGAAGCTTTCTTT.

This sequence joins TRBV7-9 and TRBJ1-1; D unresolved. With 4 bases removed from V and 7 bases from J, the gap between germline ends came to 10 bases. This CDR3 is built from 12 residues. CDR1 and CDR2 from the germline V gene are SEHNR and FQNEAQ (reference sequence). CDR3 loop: CASSSYTSEAFF. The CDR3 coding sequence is TGTGCCAGCAGCTCCTACACTAGTGAAGCTTTCTTT.

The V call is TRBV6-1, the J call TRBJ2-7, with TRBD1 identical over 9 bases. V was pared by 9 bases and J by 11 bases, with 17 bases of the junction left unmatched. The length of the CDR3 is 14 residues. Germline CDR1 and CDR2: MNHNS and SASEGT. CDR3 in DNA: TGTGCCAGTGTATCGGAGGGGGACAGGGTGATGGAGTACTTC. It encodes CASVSEGDRVMEYF.

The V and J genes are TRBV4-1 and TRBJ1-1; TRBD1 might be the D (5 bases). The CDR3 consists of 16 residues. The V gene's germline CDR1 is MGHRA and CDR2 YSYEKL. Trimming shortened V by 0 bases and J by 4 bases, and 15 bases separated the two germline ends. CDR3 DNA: TGCGCCAGCAGCCAAGAGCTAGGCGGGGGGAGCACTGAAGCTTTCTTT. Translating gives CASSQELGGGSTEAFF.

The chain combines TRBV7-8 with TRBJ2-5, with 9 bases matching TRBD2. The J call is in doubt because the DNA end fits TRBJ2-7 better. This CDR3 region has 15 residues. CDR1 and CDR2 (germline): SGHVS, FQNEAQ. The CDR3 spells CASSLARRGGYEQYF. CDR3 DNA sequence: TGTGCCAGCAGCTTAGCAAGGCGGGGGGGCTACGAGCAGTACTTC.

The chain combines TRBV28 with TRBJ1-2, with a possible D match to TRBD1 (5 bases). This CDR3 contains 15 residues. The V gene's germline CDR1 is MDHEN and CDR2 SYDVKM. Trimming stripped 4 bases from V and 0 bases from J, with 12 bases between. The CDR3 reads CASSSPGLTNYGYTF. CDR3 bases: TGTGCCAGCAGTTCTCCGGGACTAACTAACTATGGCTACACCTTC.

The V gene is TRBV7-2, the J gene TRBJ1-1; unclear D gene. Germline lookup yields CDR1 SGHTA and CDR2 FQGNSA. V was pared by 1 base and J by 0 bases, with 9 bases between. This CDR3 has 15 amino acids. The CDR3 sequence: CASSLDGSMNTEAFF. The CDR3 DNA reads TGTGCCAGCAGCTTAGATGGCTCCATGAACACTGAAGCTTTCTTT.

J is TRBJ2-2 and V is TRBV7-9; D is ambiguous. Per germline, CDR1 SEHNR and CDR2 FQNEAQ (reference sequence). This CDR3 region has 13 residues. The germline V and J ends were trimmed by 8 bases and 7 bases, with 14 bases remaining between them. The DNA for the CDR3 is TGTGCCAGCGGCGCAGGTAGTGGCGGGGAGCTGTTTTTT. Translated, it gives CASGAGSGGELFF. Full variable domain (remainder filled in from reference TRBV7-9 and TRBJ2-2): DTGVSQNPRHKITKRGQNVTFRCDPISEHNRLYWYRQTLGQGPEFLTYFQNEAQLEKSRLLSDRFSAERPKGSFSTLEIQRTEQGDSAMYLCASGAGSGGELFFGEGSRLTVL.

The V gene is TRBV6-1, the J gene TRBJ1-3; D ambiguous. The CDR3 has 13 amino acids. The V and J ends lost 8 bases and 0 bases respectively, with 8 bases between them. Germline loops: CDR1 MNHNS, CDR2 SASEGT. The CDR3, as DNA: TGTGCCAGCCTACTGAACTCTGGAAACACCATATATTTT. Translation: CASLLNSGNTIYF.

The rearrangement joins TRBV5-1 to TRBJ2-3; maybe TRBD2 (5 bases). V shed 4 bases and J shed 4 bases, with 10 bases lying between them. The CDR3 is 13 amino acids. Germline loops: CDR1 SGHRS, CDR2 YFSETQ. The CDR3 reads CASSSGDSDTQYF. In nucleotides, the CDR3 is TGCGCCAGCAGCAGCGGTGACTCAGATACGCAGTATTTT.

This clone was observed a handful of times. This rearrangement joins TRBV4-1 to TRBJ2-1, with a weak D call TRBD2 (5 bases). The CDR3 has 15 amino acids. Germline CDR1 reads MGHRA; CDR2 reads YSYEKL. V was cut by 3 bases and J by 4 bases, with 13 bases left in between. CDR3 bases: TGCGCCAGCAGCCAGCAGCGCGGAGGTTACAATGAGCAGTTCTTC. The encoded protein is CASSQQRGGYNEQFF.

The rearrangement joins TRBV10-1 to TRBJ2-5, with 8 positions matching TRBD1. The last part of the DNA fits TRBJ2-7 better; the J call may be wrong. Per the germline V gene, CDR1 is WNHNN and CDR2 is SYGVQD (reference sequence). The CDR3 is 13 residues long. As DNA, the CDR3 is TGCGCCAGCATTGAAGACAGGGGCGACGAGCAGTACTTC. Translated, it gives CASIEDRGDEQYF.

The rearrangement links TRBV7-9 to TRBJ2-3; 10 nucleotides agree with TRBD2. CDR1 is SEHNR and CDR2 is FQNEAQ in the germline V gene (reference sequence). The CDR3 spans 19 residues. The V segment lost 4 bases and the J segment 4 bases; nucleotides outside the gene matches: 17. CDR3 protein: CASSSRASGRAGRADTQYF. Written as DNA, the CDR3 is TGTGCCAGCAGCTCACGGGCAAGCGGGAGGGCCGGCAGGGCAGATACGCAGTATTTT.

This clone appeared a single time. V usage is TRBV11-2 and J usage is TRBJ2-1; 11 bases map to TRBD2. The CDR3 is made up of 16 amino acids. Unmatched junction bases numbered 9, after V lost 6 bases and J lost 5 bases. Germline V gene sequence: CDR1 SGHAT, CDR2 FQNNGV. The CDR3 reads CASRPTSGSKHNEQFF. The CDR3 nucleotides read TGTGCCAGCAGGCCTACTAGCGGGAGTAAGCACAATGAGCAGTTCTTC.

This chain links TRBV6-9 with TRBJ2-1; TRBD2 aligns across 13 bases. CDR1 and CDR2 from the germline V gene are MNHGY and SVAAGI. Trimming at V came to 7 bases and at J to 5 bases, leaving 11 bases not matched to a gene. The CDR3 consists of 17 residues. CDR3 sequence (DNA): TGTGCCAGCACCGCCCTCCCCGGACTAGCGGGAGACAATGAGCAGTTCTTC. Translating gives CASTALPGLAGDNEQFF.

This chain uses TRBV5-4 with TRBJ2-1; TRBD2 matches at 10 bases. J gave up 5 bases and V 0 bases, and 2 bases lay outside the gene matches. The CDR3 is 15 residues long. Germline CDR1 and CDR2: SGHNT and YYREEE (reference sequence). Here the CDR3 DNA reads TGTGCCAGCAGCTTGGGGCTAGCGGGAGACAATGAGCAGTTCTTC. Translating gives CASSLGLAGDNEQFF. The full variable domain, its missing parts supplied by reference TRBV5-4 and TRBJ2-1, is ETGVTQSPTHLIKTRGQQVTLRCSSQSGHNTVSWYQQALGQGPQFIFQYYREEENGRGNFPPRFSGLQFPNYSSELNVNALELDDSALYLCASSLGLAGDNEQFFGPGTRLTVL.

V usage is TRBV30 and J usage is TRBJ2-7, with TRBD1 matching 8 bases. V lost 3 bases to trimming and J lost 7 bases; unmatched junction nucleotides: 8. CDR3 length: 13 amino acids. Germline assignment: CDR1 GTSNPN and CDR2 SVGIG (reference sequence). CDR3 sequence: CAWRTDREEEQYF. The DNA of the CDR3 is TGTGCCTGGAGGACGGACAGGGAAGAAGAGCAGTACTTC.

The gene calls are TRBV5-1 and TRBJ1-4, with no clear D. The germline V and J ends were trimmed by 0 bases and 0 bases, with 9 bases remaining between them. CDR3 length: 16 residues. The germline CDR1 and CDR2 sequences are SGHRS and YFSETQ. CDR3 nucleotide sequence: TGCGCCAGCAGCTTGGATGGAGCTGCAACTAATGAAAAACTGTTTTTT. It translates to CASSLDGAATNEKLFF. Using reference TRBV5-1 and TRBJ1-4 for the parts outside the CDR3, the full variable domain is KAGVTQTPRYLIKTRGQQVTLSCSPISGHRSVSWYQQTPGQGLQFLFEYFSETQRNKGNFPGRFSGRQFSNSRSEMNVSTLELGDSALYLCASSLDGAATNEKLFFGSGTQLSVL.